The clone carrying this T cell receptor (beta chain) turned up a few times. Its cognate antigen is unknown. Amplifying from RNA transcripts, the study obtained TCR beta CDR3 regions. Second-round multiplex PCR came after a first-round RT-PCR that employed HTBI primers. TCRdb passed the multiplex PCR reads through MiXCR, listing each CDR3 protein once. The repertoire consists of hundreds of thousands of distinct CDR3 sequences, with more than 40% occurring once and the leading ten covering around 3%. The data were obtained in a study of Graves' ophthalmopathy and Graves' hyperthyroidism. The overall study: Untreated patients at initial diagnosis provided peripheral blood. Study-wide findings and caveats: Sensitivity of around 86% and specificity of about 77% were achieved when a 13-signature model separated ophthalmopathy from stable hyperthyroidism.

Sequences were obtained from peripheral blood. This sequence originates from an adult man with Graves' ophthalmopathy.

The DNA for the CDR3 is TGTGCCAGCAGCCGAACAGGGATAAATCAGCCCCAGCATTTT. The encoded protein is CASSRTGINQPQHF. The rearrangement uses TRBV14 and TRBJ1-5, with D possibly TRBD1 on 6 matching bases. Trimming removed 4 bases from V and 4 bases from J, with 11 bases in between. Germline V gene sequence: CDR1 SGHDN, CDR2 FVKESK. This CDR3 region has 14 residues.